One and the same sample provided the 11 T cell receptor beta chains below, sequenced in a study of cytomegalovirus exposure and HLA in healthy donors. PCR amplification relied on 60 Vbeta primers (plus 13 Jbeta primers). Data came from immunoSEQ multiplex PCR; TCRdb stores just in-frame clones and leaves some out. The sample has 150,000 to 200,000 clones; roughly 84% are singletons. Sequenced sample: PBMCs. The receptor set was obtained from a boy aged 5 to 17 in good health and CMV-seronegative.

The chain joins TRBV18 to TRBJ2-7; TRBD1 matches 7 bases. Germline V gene sequence: CDR1 KGHSH, CDR2 LQKENI. Trimming took 1 base from V and 6 from J; bases not matched to a gene: 9. This CDR3 has 15 residues. The CDR3 region is CASSPLRDRDTEQYF. In nucleotides, the CDR3 is TGTGCCAGCTCACCACTTCGAGACAGGGATACCGAGCAGTACTTC.

The J gene is TRBJ2-3, the V gene TRBV11-1, with D unresolved. Trimming pared 7 bases from V and 2 bases from J, leaving 10 bases between. The CDR3 is 13 residues long. Per the germline V gene, CDR1 is SGHAT and CDR2 is FQDESV (reference sequence). CDR3 residues: CASTRSVTDTQYF. CDR3 DNA sequence: TGTGCCAGCACCCGGAGTGTCACAGATACGCAGTATTTT. Combining the CDR3 with reference TRBV11-1 and TRBJ2-3 gives the whole variable domain EAEVAQSPRYKITEKSQAVAFWCDPISGHATLYWYRQILGQGPELLVQFQDESVVDDSQLPKDRFSAERLKGVDSTLKIQPAELGDSAMYLCASTRSVTDTQYFGPGTRLTVL.

The sample holds a few counts of this clone. The V call is TRBV12-5, the J call TRBJ1-1, with a possible D match to TRBD1 (5 bases). In germline, CDR1 is LGHNT, CDR2 FRNRAP. The CDR3 contains 11 residues. V shed 0 bases and J shed 10 bases, with 6 bases lying between them. The CDR3, as DNA: TGTGCTAGTGGTTTGGTAGGGGCAGCTTTCTTT. This encodes CASGLVGAAFF.

The CDR3 sequence is CASSFKGLEQYF. As DNA, the CDR3 is TGTGCCAGCAGCTTTAAGGGACTCGAGCAGTACTTC. J is TRBJ2-7 and V is TRBV5-6; D perhaps matches TRBD2 (6 bases). Trimming left V 2 bases short and J 6 bases short, with 9 bases between. There are 12 residues in the CDR3. The germline gives CDR1 SGHDT, CDR2 YYEEEE. The full variable domain, with the rest looked up from reference TRBV5-6 and TRBJ2-7, is DAGVTQSPTHLIKTRGQQVTLRCSPKSGHDTVSWYQQALGQGPQFIFQYYEEEERQRGNFPDRFSGHQFPNYSSELNVNALLLGDSALYLCASSFKGLEQYFGPGTRLTVT.

The chain carries TRBV7-9 and TRBJ1-1; D perhaps matches TRBD1 (6 bases). Deletions cut 5 bases from V and 5 bases from J, with 18 bases between. CDR1 is SEHNR, CDR2 FQNEAQ, per germline (reference sequence). This CDR3 is built from 15 residues. The CDR3 region is CASSRTQGGGTEAFF. CDR3 DNA: TGTGCCAGCAGCCGTACACAGGGTGGGGGAACTGAAGCTTTCTTT.

This chain joins TRBV2 and TRBJ2-7; TRBD1 agrees at 8 bases. J lost 4 bases, V lost 4 bases, and 9 bases had no gene match. CDR1 is SNHLY and CDR2 is FYNNEI in the germline V gene. This CDR3 spans 15 amino acids. CDR3: CASSVGSGGMYEQYF. CDR3 bases: TGTGCCAGCAGTGTCGGTTCAGGGGGCATGTACGAGCAGTACTTC.

The CDR3, as DNA: TGTGCCAGCATGTCGGACAGGGTCTATGGCTACACCTTC. This gives the protein CASMSDRVYGYTF. This sequence joins TRBV25-1 and TRBJ1-2, with TRBD1 identical over 8 bases. Germline assignment: CDR1 MGHDK and CDR2 SYGVNS. This CDR3 contains 13 residues. J gave up 4 bases and V 7 bases, and 5 bases lay outside the gene matches.

In this sample, this clone turned up once. The gene calls are TRBV19 and TRBJ1-5, with 10 bases fitting TRBD1. This CDR3 is 18 amino acids long. Looked up from germline, CDR1 is LNHDA and CDR2 is SQIVND (reference sequence). V lost 3 bases to trimming and J lost 0 bases; unmatched junction nucleotides: 8. CDR3 sequence (DNA): TGTGCCAGTAGTATTTGGACAGGGGGAGTTTATAGCAATCAGCCCCAGCATTTT. Residues: CASSIWTGGVYSNQPQHF.

This clone showed up just a few times. The chain recombines TRBV4-2 with TRBJ2-3; 10 bases are a match to TRBD1. Germline trimming cut 0 bases from V and 4 bases from J; bases unmatched to any gene: 7. Per the germline V gene, CDR1 is LGHNA and CDR2 is YNFKEQ. The CDR3 consists of 17 residues. The CDR3 here is CASSQDGDRGRSDTQYF. CDR3 sequence (DNA): TGTGCCAGCAGCCAAGATGGGGACAGGGGTAGGTCAGATACGCAGTATTTT.

This chain connects TRBV25-1 to TRBJ1-1; D unresolved. The CDR3 consists of 12 residues. Germline V CDR1 and CDR2: MGHDK, SYGVNS. The V end was cut by 2 bases, the J end by 2 bases, with 3 bases between. In nucleotides, the CDR3 is TGTGCCAGCAGTGAAACTAACACTGAAGCTTTCTTT. It is translated as CASSETNTEAFF.

The chain links TRBV5-1 to TRBJ2-5, with 8 bases aligning to TRBD1. The CDR3 is made up of 13 amino acids. J was trimmed by 5 bases and V by 4 bases; bases with no gene match: 4. Looked up from germline, CDR1 is SGHRS and CDR2 is YFSETQ. The CDR3 is CASSTGGDETQYF. CDR3 DNA: TGCGCCAGCAGCACAGGGGGAGATGAGACCCAGTACTTC.